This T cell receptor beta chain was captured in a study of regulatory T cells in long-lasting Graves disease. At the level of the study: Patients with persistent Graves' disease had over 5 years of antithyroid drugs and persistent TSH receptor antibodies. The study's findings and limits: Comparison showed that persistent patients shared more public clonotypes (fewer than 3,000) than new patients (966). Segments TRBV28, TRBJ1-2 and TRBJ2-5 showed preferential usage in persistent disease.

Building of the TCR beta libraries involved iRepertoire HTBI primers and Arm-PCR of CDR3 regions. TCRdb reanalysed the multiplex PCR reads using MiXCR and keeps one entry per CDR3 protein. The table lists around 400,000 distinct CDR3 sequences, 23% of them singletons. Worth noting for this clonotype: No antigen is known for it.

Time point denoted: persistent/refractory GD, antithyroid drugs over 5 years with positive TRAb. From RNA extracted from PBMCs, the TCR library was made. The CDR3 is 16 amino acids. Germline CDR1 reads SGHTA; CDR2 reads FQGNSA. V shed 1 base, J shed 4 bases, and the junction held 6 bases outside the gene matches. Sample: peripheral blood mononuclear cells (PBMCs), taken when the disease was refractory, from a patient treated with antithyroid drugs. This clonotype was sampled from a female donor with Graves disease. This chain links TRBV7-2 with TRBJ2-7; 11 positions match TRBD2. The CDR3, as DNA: TGTGCCAGCAGCTTAGTAGCGGGAGGGCCCGTGTACGAGCAGTACTTC. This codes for CASSLVAGGPVYEQYF. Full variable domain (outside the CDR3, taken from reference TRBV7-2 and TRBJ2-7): GAGVSQSPSNKVTEKGKDVELRCDPISGHTALYWYRQSLGQGLEFLIYFQGNSAPDKSGLPSDRFSAERTGGSVSTLTIQRTQQEDSAVYLCASSLVAGGPVYEQYFGPGTRLTVT.